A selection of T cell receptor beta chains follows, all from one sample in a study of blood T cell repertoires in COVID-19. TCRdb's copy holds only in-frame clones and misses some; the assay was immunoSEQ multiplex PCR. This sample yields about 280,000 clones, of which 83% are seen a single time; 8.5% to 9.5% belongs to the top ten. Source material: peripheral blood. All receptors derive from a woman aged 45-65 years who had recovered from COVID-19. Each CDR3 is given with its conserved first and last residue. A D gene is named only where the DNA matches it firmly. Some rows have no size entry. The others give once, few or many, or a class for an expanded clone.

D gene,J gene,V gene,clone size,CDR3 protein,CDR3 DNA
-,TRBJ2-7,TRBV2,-,CASEKLYEQYF,TGTGCCAGCGAAAAACTCTACGAGCAGTACTTC
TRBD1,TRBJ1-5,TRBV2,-,CASRGGAGNQPQHF,TGTGCCAGCAGAGGGGGCGCCGGGAATCAGCCCCAGCATTTT
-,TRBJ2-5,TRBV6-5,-,CASSYRGRETQYF,TGTGCCAGCAGTTACCGGGGGAGAGAGACCCAGTACTTC
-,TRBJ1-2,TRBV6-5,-,CASRGGFNYGYTF,TGTGCCAGCAGAGGAGGTTTTAACTATGGCTACACCTTC
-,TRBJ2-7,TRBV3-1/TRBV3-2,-,CASSQDIGAGFALQSYEQYF,TGTGCCAGCAGCCAAGATATTGGGGCAGGGTTTGCGTTACAGTCCTACGAGCAGTACTTC
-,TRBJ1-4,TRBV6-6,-,CASSHGQKHEKLFF,TGTGCCAGCAGCCACGGACAGAAGCATGAAAAACTGTTTTTT
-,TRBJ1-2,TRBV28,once,CASRTGGSYGYTF,TGTGCCAGCAGGACGGGGGGCAGCTATGGCTACACCTTC
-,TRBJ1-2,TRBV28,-,CASSRGANYGYTF,TGTGCCAGCAGCCGGGGGGCTAACTATGGCTACACCTTC
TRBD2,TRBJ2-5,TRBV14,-,CASSQKRGFRETQYF,TGTGCCAGCAGCCAGAAGCGGGGGTTCCGAGAGACCCAGTACTTC
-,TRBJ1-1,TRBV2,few,CASARGNTEAFF,TGTGCCAGCGCCCGAGGGAACACTGAAGCTTTCTTT
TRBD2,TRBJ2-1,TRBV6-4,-,CASSVSGGPNEQFF,TGTGCCAGCAGTGTTAGCGGGGGGCCCAATGAGCAGTTCTTC
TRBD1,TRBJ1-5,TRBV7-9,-,CASSTQGDQPQHF,TGTGCCAGCAGCACGCAGGGGGATCAGCCCCAGCATTTT
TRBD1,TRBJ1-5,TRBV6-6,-,CASSARQGSNWPQHF,TGTGCCAGCAGTGCCCGACAGGGGTCCAACTGGCCCCAGCATTTT
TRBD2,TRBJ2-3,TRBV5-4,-,CASSPRPTSVRGDTQYF,TGTGCCAGCAGCCCTCGCCCTACTAGCGTACGGGGAGATACGCAGTATTTT
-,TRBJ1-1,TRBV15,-,CATSRDYSTAFF,TGTGCCACCAGCAGAGATTATAGTACGGCTTTCTTT
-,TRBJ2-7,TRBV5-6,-,CASSFLTDPYEQYF,TGTGCCAGCAGCTTCCTGACAGATCCCTACGAGCAGTACTTC
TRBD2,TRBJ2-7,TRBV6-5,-,CASTAGDSYEQYF,TGTGCCAGCACGGCGGGAGACAGCTACGAGCAGTACTTC
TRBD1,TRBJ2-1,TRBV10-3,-,CAISPGQGTSNPHNEQFF,TGTGCCATCAGTCCGGGACAGGGAACCTCAAATCCCCACAATGAGCAGTTCTTC
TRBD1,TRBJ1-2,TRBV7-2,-,CASSAGDRGFGYTF,TGTGCCAGCAGCGCGGGGGACAGGGGTTTTGGCTACACCTTC
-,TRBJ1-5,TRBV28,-,CASRGDQPQHF,TGTGCCAGCAGAGGGGATCAGCCCCAGCATTTT
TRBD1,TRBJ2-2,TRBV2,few,CASSPGGSYTGELFF,TGTGCCAGCAGTCCAGGGGGCTCGTACACCGGGGAGCTGTTTTTT
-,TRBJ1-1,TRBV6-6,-,CASSYAESRTEAFF,TGTGCCAGCAGTTACGCCGAGTCTAGGACTGAAGCTTTCTTT
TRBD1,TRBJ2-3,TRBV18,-,CASSSTQGQGSDTQYF,TGTGCCAGCTCATCAACGCAAGGACAGGGATCGGATACGCAGTATTTT
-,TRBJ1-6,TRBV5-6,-,CASSPLSSYNSPLHF,TGTGCCAGCAGCCCCCTCTCCTCCTATAATTCACCCCTCCACTTT
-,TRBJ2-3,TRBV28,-,CAMGDSSTDTQYF,TGTGCCATGGGGGACTCCTCCACAGATACGCAGTATTTT
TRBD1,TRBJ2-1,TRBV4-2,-,CASSQEPGQGRNEQFF,TGTGCCAGCAGCCAGGAACCGGGACAGGGTAGGAATGAGCAGTTCTTC
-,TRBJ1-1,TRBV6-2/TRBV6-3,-,CASSYGGSLNTEAFF,TGTGCCAGCAGTTACGGGGGCAGTTTGAACACTGAAGCTTTCTTT
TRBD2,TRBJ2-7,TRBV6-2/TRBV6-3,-,CASSSYGAGSYEQYF,TGTGCCAGCAGTAGCTATGGAGCGGGGAGCTACGAGCAGTACTTC
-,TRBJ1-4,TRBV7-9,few,CASSSDRYYEKLFF,TGTGCCAGCAGCTCGGACAGATATTATGAAAAACTGTTTTTT
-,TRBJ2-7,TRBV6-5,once,CASYRTGFYEQYF,TGTGCCAGCTACCGAACAGGTTTCTACGAGCAGTACTTC
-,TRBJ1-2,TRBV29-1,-,CSAARDSGYTF,TGCAGCGCCGCCAGGGATTCGGGCTACACCTTC
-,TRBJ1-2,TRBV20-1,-,CSAAANDGYTF,TGCAGTGCCGCGGCCAACGATGGCTACACCTTC
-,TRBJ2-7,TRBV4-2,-,CASSQERRSSYEQYF,TGTGCCAGCAGCCAAGAACGCAGAAGCTCCTACGAGCAGTACTTC
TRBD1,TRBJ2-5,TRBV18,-,CASLADRAETQYF,TGTGCCAGCTTAGCGGACAGGGCTGAGACCCAGTACTTC
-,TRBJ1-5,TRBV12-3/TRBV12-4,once,CASTRTNQPQHF,TGTGCCAGCACCCGCACTAATCAGCCCCAGCATTTT
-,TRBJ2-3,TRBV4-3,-,CASSPRGDTQYF,TGCGCCAGCAGCCCCAGGGGAGATACGCAGTATTTT
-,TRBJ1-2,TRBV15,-,CATSRTVTGYGYTF,TGTGCCACCAGCAGGACCGTAACAGGCTATGGCTACACCTTC
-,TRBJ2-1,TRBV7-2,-,CASSLGGPSYNEQFF,TGTGCCAGCAGCTTAGGGGGCCCCTCCTACAATGAGCAGTTCTTC
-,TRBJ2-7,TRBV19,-,CASSLGRPGAYEQYF,TGTGCCAGTAGTCTAGGGCGACCGGGTGCCTACGAGCAGTACTTC
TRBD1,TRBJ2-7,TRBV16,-,CASSQNTGTGIPEQYF,TGTGCCAGCAGCCAAAATACCGGGACAGGGATTCCCGAGCAGTACTTC
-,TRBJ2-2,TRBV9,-,CASSASGAGELFF,TGTGCCAGCAGCGCGTCAGGGGCCGGGGAGCTGTTTTTT
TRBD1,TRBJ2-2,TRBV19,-,CASSIPRTGEAGELFF,TGTGCCAGTAGTATTCCCCGGACAGGGGAAGCCGGGGAGCTGTTTTTT
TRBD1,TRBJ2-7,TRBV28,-,CASRAGTGVSEQYF,TGTGCCAGCAGGGCCGGGACAGGGGTCAGTGAGCAGTACTTC
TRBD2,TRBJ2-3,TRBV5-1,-,CASSFSSGGTDTQYF,TGCGCCAGCAGCTTCTCCAGCGGGGGAACAGATACGCAGTATTTT
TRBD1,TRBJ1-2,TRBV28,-,CASSLTGYGYTF,TGTGCCAGCAGTTTGACAGGGTATGGCTACACCTTC
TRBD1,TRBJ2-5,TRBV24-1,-,CATSDQGVEETQYF,TGTGCCACCAGTGACCAGGGGGTCGAAGAGACCCAGTACTTC
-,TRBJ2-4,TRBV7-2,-,CASSFDLGTPGAKNIQYF,TGTGCCAGCAGCTTCGATTTAGGGACTCCGGGGGCCAAAAACATTCAGTACTTC
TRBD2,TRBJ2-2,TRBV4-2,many,CASSQRTSANTGELFF,TGTGCCAGCAGCCAACGGACTAGCGCGAACACCGGGGAGCTGTTTTTT
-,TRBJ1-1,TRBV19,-,CASSEQAQNTEAFF,TGTGCCAGTAGTGAACAGGCTCAGAACACTGAAGCTTTCTTT